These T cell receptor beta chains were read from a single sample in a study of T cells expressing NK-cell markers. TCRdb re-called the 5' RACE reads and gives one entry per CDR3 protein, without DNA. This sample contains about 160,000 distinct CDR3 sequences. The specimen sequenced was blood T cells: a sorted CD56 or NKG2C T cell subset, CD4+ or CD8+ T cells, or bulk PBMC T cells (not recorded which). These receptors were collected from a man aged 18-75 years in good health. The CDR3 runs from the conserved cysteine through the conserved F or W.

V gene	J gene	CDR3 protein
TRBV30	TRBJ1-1	CAWAMISRDTEAFF
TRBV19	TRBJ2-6	CASSISGTGANVLTF
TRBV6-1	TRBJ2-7	CASIGDMSYEQYF
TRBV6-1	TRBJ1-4	CASSATDRGLEKLFF
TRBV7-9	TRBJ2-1	CASSRTGFISYNEQFF
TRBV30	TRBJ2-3	CAWSRTSGGSDTQYF
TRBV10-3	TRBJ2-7	CAITVEGVHEQYF
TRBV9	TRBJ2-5	CASSPMGGGQGTQYF
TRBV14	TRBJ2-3	CASSQALGQDSRGDTQYF
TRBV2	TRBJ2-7	CASSEAFETEFRSYEQYF
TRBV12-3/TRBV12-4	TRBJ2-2	CASSFMADRTGELFF
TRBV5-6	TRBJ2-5	CATSAGGPGETQYF
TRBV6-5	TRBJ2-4	CASSYSNGAKNIQYF
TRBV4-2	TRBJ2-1	CASSQGIGTSGGARYYEQFF
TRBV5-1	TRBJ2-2	CASSLWISGGFNTGELFF
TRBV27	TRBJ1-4	CASSTIQNEKLFF
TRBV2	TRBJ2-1	CASGRDGTYNEQFF
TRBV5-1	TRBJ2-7	CASSLGVGGTAEQYF
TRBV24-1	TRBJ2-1	CATRDRSEQFF
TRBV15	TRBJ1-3	CATSRVGRETGNTIYF
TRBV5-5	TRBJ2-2	CASSLAKSAWGELFF
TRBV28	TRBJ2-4	CASSLLVGGVNIQYF
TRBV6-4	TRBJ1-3	CATPGRGSGNTIYF
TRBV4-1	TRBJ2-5	CASSRQTSGDQETQYF
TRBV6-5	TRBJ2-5	CASSYQGRKETQYF
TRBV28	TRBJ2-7	CASSLLGDRPYEQYF
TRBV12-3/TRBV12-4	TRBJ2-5	CASSLLAGVETQYF
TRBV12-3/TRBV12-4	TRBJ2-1	CASTPGSSYNEQFF
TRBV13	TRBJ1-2	CASSQIGEYGYTF
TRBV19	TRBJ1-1	CASSLRGGARGSEAFF
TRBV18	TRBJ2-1	CASSPKLGQGAYEQFF
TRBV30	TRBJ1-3	CAWSGSLTGNTIYF
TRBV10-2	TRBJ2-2	CASSEDRQVTGELFF
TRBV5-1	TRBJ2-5	CASSLGQGAFGKETQYF
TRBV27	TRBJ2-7	CASRSLAGVSYEQYF
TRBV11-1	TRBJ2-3	CASSLVLGDTQYF
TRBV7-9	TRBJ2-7	CASTTGAYEQYF
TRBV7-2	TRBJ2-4	CASSGVIVGPSNIQYF
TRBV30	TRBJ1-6	CAWRALMDSPLHF
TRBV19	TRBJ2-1	CASSFVLAGGSHNEQFF
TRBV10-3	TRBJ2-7	CAISEADIYEQYF
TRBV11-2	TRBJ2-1	CASSLDPSKRGYNEQFF
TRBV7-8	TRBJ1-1	CASSLAPRGVGTEAFF
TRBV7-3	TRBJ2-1	CASSLFLGDPYNEQFF
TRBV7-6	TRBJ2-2	CASSSPRGDTGELFF
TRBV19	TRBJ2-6	CASSIDGGSGANVLTF
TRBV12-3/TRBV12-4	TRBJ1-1	CASSFGVGIEAFF
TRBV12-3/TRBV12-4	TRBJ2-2	CASSPRLRVNGELFF
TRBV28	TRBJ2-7	CASGDSSSYEQYF
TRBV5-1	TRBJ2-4	CASSLGQGYAKNIQYF
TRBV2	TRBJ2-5	CASSEGQGSGETQYF
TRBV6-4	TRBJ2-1	CASRGTETGTSEPHRGDEQFF